This T cell receptor (beta chain) is from a study of shared clonotypes between healthy human individuals. Study-wide findings and caveats: Naive subsets generally exceeded memory subsets in estimated richness.

V gave up 7 bases and J gave up 0 bases, with 9 bases separating them. This CDR3 comprises 14 residues. Germline CDR1 and CDR2: SNHLY and FYNNEI. Concerning this clone itself: Its cognate antigen is unknown.

Produced via immunoSEQ multiplex PCR; TCRdb's table is partial and in-frame only. The repertoire holds roughly 2.2 million clones, with approximately 95% as singletons. The receptor comes from a man between 18 and 35 years old in good health. Some clones in this sample may be carry-over from other donors' samples. The gene calls are TRBV2 and TRBJ2-2; D is undetermined. Sequencing input: naive CD4+ T cells from PBMCs. Specified subset: CD45RA+ positively selected. CDR3 in DNA: TGTGCCAGCATTTCAGGTCCGAACACCGGGGAGCTGTTTTTT. It is translated as CASISGPNTGELFF.